Following are 2 T cell receptor beta chains from one sample sequenced in a study of shared clonotypes between healthy human individuals. Naive CD8 cells, CD45RO-negative and positively selected for CCR7, excluded terminally differentiated effector memory CD45RA+ cells. Repertoires were generated with immunoSEQ multiplex PCR, while TCRdb's copy carries only in-frame clones and drops some. The sample carries more than 2 million clones, approximately 94% recorded once. The material sequenced was naive CD8+ T cells sorted from blood. All receptors come from a man between 18 and 29 years old in good health.

This chain connects TRBV6-1 to TRBJ2-1; no clear D. This CDR3 comprises 13 residues. Germline CDR1 and CDR2: MNHNS and SASEGT. With 0 bases removed from V and 6 bases from J, the gap between germline ends came to 6 bases. CDR3 amino acids: CASSEAFGNEQFF. The DNA for the CDR3 is TGTGCCAGCAGTGAAGCCTTTGGCAATGAGCAGTTCTTC.

The chain uses TRBV5-8 and TRBJ2-7; 12 bases are shared with TRBD2. The germline V gene encodes CDR1 SGHTS and CDR2 YDEGEE. CDR3 length: 15 amino acids. With V trimmed by 1 base and J by 6 bases, 5 bases remained unmatched. The DNA for the CDR3 is TGTGCCAGCAGCTTGTTGCCTAGCGGGAGGGTCGAGCAGTACTTC. Its translation: CASSLLPSGRVEQYF.